Given below is one T cell receptor (beta chain) in context. The CDR3 contains 15 residues. Germline-derived CDR1 and CDR2 are SEHNR and FQNEAQ (reference sequence). Germline trimming cut 3 bases from V and 4 bases from J; bases unmatched to any gene: 8. Measured with immunoSEQ multiplex PCR; TCRdb has only the in-frame clones, and not every one. The table shows about 500,000 clones, with approximately 86% occurring only once. These data are taken from a study of blood T cell repertoires in COVID-19. Residents of about two dozen US areas, aged 18 to 89 years, made up the participants. Cohorts were based on clinical histories the participants reported. Symptom resolution, clearance, or two negative PCRs marked the recovered donors of Cohort 3.

This clonotype was sampled from a woman younger than 35 who had recovered from COVID-19. The chain links TRBV7-9 to TRBJ2-7, with TRBD2 matching 8 bases. The sequenced sample consisted of PBMCs or T cells enriched from blood (not recorded which). CDR3 loop: CASSLERGLLYEQYF. Written as DNA, the CDR3 is TGTGCCAGCAGCTTGGAGCGGGGGCTTTTGTACGAGCAGTACTTC.